The 27 T cell receptor beta chains listed next were all sequenced from one sample in a study of response to subunit inactivated influenza vaccine. A single record per CDR3 protein comes from TCRdb applying MiXCR to the RT-PCR reads. Among hundreds of thousands of distinct CDR3 sequences listed, 15% to 19% were seen once. The sample was PBMCs from blood, taken 12 days after vaccination. The source is a middle-aged man who received an inactivated influenza vaccine.

The rearrangement joins TRBV6-1 to TRBJ1-4; the D gene is possibly TRBD1 (6 bases). CDR1 and CDR2 (germline): MNHNS, SASEGT. The CDR3 sequence is 19 residues long. The V end lost 8 bases, the J end lost 0 bases, and 25 bases lay between the germline ends. CDR3 sequence: CASLLRQEPRFATNEKLFF. The CDR3 coding sequence is TGTGCCAGCCTACTTAGACAGGAGCCGAGATTTGCAACTAATGAAAAACTGTTTTTT.

The chain links TRBV7-2 to TRBJ2-7; TRBD2 might be the D (6 bases). This CDR3 comprises 15 residues. V was shortened by 1 base and J by 0 bases, with 10 bases between the two germline ends. Germline V lookup: CDR1 SGHTA, CDR2 FQGNSA. CDR3 residues: CASSLDRGNSYEQYF. Written as DNA, the CDR3 is TGTGCCAGCAGCTTAGATCGGGGGAACTCCTACGAGCAGTACTTC.

Note on this clonotype: Sequence at one end of the junction differs from germline and may be a read error. CDR3 region: CASSVDGGRPELVF. CDR3 DNA sequence: TGTGCCAGCAGCGTAGACGGCGGGAGACCAGAGTTGGTCTTC. The V and J genes are TRBV9 and TRBJ2-1; 7 bases are shared with TRBD2. The germline V gene encodes CDR1 SGDLS and CDR2 YYNGEE. This CDR3 contains 14 residues.

This clonotype was seen more than once but under ten times. The V gene is TRBV5-6, the J gene TRBJ1-1; TRBD1 is a possible D gene (5 bases). CDR3 length: 14 residues. Trimming stripped 0 bases from V and 11 bases from J, with 17 bases between. The V gene's germline CDR1 is SGHDT and CDR2 YYEEEE. CDR3 bases: TGTGCCAGCAGCTTGGGGTCCGTCGGGGGTATTGCTTTCTTT. Its translation: CASSLGSVGGIAFF.

The CDR3 coding sequence is TGTGCCAGCAGCCCGTCTTCACTAGCGGGGGGAGGGGAGCAGTACTTC. Translation: CASSPSSLAGGGEQYF. V gene TRBV4-2 combines with J gene TRBJ2-7; TRBD2 aligns across 12 bases. The CDR3 is made up of 16 amino acids. Trimming cost V 4 bases and J 7 bases; bases outside gene matches: 11. Germline V gene data show CDR1 as LGHNA and CDR2 as YNFKEQ.

This clonotype has at least ten counts. This rearrangement joins TRBV29-1 to TRBJ2-1; TRBD2 aligns across 8 bases. The germline CDR1 and CDR2 sequences are SQVTM and ANQGSEA. V shed 4 bases and J 6 bases; nucleotides not matched to a gene: 14. The CDR3 runs 16 residues. The CDR3 DNA reads as TGCAGCGTTGTTGGGAAGGAGCGGGAGCCCTTCAATGAGCAGTTCTTC. Protein product: CSVVGKEREPFNEQFF.

The rearrangement links TRBV20-1 to TRBJ2-5, with 8 bases aligning to TRBD2. This CDR3 comprises 14 residues. The V gene end was trimmed by 6 bases and the J gene end by 2 bases; junction bases not matched to a gene: 8. The germline V gene encodes CDR1 DFQATT and CDR2 SNEGSKA (reference sequence). DNA of the CDR3: TGCAGTGCAACTTTAAGCGGGGGACAAGAGACCCAGTACTTC. It encodes CSATLSGGQETQYF.

This clonotype was observed a few times. The chain carries TRBV7-9 and TRBJ2-1; possibly TRBD1 for D (6 bases). V was shortened by 1 base and J by 8 bases, with 15 bases between the two germline ends. This CDR3 spans 15 amino acids. CDR1 is SEHNR and CDR2 is FQNEAQ in the germline V gene (reference sequence). CDR3 region: CASSLVQGNRYEQFF. In nucleotides, the CDR3 is TGTGCCAGCAGCTTAGTGCAGGGGAATAGGTATGAGCAGTTCTTC.

The gene calls are TRBV24-1 and TRBJ2-2; 9 bases fit TRBD1. CDR1 is KGHDR, CDR2 SFDVKD, per germline. The CDR3 is 16 residues long. Trimming cost V 4 bases and J 6 bases; bases outside gene matches: 8. The CDR3 protein is CATSEVGQGLAGELFF. CDR3 coding DNA: TGTGCCACCAGTGAGGTGGGACAGGGCCTGGCCGGGGAGCTGTTTTTT.

This chain joins TRBV4-2 and TRBJ1-5; D unclear. Germline V gives CDR1 LGHNA, CDR2 YNFKEQ. Trimming shortened V by 5 bases and J by 4 bases, and 9 bases separated the two germline ends. This CDR3 has 13 residues. For the CDR3, the DNA is TGTGCCAGCAGCGAATCCGAGAATCAGCCCCAGCATTTT. As protein: CASSESENQPQHF.

There are a few counts of this clonotype. The chain's CDR3 is CASSFRAGGNSPLHF. CDR3 nucleotide sequence: TGTGCCAGCAGCTTCCGCGCCGGGGGGAATTCACCCCTCCACTTT. This rearrangement joins TRBV7-9 to TRBJ1-6; possibly TRBD1 for D (5 bases). Deletions cut 3 bases from V and 7 bases from J, with 13 bases between. This CDR3 region has 15 residues. Germline CDR1 SEHNR, CDR2 FQNEAQ (reference sequence).

CDR3 sequence: CSAASQGLAGGEQFF. CDR3 DNA sequence: TGCAGTGCCGCATCCCAAGGACTAGCGGGAGGTGAGCAGTTCTTC. V and J are TRBV20-1 and TRBJ2-1; 14 bases match TRBD2. With 6 bases clipped from V and 9 bases from J, the junction kept 10 bases outside the gene matches. The germline V gene has CDR1 DFQATT and CDR2 SNEGSKA (reference sequence). The CDR3 consists of 15 residues.

This clonotype has a handful of counts. The chain couples TRBV6-5 to TRBJ2-3; TRBD2 aligns across 8 bases. This CDR3 comprises 16 residues. With 0 bases clipped from V and 7 bases from J, the junction kept 9 bases outside the gene matches. The V gene's germline CDR1 is MNHEY and CDR2 SVGAGI. Here the CDR3 DNA reads TGTGCCAGCAGTTACTCGGTCCGGACTAGCACGTATACGCAGTATTTT. Its translation is CASSYSVRTSTYTQYF.

The chain employs TRBV20-1 and TRBJ2-7; the D gene could be TRBD1 or TRBD2 (5 bases each). The CDR3 covers 13 residues. Per germline, CDR1 DFQATT and CDR2 SNEGSKA (reference sequence). Trimming took off 6 bases at V and 6 bases at J, with 18 bases between the two ends. CDR3 sequence (DNA): TGCAGTGCCCGAGTGGGACCCCCACCCGAGCAGTACTTC. This gives the protein CSARVGPPPEQYF.

This clonotype showed up just a few times. The genes are TRBV9 and TRBJ2-5, with TRBD1 matching over 9 bases. Germline V CDR1 and CDR2: SGDLS, YYNGEE. CDR3 size: 15 residues. After removal of 1 base from V and 4 bases from J, the junction contained 5 bases not matched to a gene. For the CDR3, the DNA is TGTGCCAGCAGCGTACGGACAGGGGTTACAGAGACCCAGTACTTC. This translates into CASSVRTGVTETQYF. The full variable domain, in which reference TRBV9 and TRBJ2-5 provide the parts outside the CDR3, is DSGVTQTPKHLITATGQRVTLRCSPRSGDLSVYWYQQSLDQGLQFLIQYYNGEERAKGNILERFSAQQFPDLHSELNLSSLELGDSALYFCASSVRTGVTETQYFGPGTRLLVL.

This clonotype was seen a few times. V and J are TRBV6-2 or TRBV6-3 and TRBJ2-1; D perhaps matches TRBD1 (5 bases). The CDR3 is 15 amino acids. Per germline, CDR1 MNHEY and CDR2 SVGEGT. V was trimmed by 2 bases and J by 8 bases, leaving 16 bases between them. Here the CDR3 reads CASSYGASLRDEQFF. CDR3 DNA sequence: TGTGCCAGCAGTTACGGGGCGAGTCTACGCGATGAGCAGTTCTTC.

A few counts support this clonotype. The chain combines TRBV30 with TRBJ1-2, with TRBD1 as a possible D gene (6 bases). Per the germline V gene, CDR1 is GTSNPN and CDR2 is SVGIG (reference sequence). This CDR3 is built from 13 residues. V lost 4 bases and J lost 7, with 16 bases in between. CDR3: CAWNLQGSSGYTF. In DNA, the CDR3 is TGTGCCTGGAACCTACAGGGAAGCAGTGGCTACACCTTC. The whole variable domain, remainder taken from reference TRBV30 and TRBJ1-2, is SQTIHQWPATLVQPVGSPLSLECTVEGTSNPNLYWYRQAAGRGLQLLFYSVGIGQISSEVPQNLSASRPQDRQFILSSKKLLLSDSGFYLCAWNLQGSSGYTFGSGTRLTVV.

This clonotype has only a few counts. V usage is TRBV7-8 and J usage is TRBJ1-1, with 9 positions matching TRBD1. CDR1 is SGHVS, CDR2 FQNEAQ, per germline. Trimming cost V 4 bases and J 0 bases; bases outside gene matches: 15. The CDR3 length is 19 residues. CDR3 bases: TGTGCCAGCAGCTCCCCGGGACAGGGTCGTTCTAAAATGAACACTGAAGCTTTCTTT. Residues: CASSSPGQGRSKMNTEAFF. Complete variable domain (other parts from reference TRBV7-8 and TRBJ1-1): GAGVSQSPRYKVAKRGQDVALRCDPISGHVSLFWYQQALGQGPEFLTYFQNEAQLDKSGLPSDRFFAERPEGSVSTLKIQRTQQEDSAVYLCASSSPGQGRSKMNTEAFFGQGTRLTVV.

This clonotype was counted between two and nine times. The CDR3 protein is CASSDTSSGNTIYF. The CDR3 DNA is TGTGCCAGCAGTGACACCAGCTCTGGAAACACCATATATTTT. The chain employs TRBV12-3 or TRBV12-4 and TRBJ1-3, with no clear D. With 5 bases removed from V and 0 bases from J, the gap between germline ends came to 8 bases. The CDR3 covers 14 residues.

This clonotype has only a few counts. The V and J genes are TRBV20-1 and TRBJ1-1; D ambiguous. The CDR3 loop spans 11 amino acids. Trimming left V 4 bases short and J 2 bases short, with 5 bases between. Germline V gene data show CDR1 as DFQATT and CDR2 as SNEGSKA (reference sequence). CDR3 in DNA: TGCAGTGCTATACAAAACACTGAAGCTTTCTTT. It codes for CSAIQNTEAFF.

The gene calls are TRBV7-9 and TRBJ2-5; 7 nucleotides agree with TRBD2. Germline CDR1 reads SEHNR; CDR2 reads FQNEAQ (reference sequence). V gave up 7 bases and J gave up 1 base; unmatched junction bases: 9. This CDR3 has 15 amino acids. CDR3 sequence: CASNLGAGIQETQYF. CDR3 coding DNA: TGTGCCAGCAACCTCGGAGCGGGGATCCAAGAGACCCAGTACTTC.

This chain connects TRBV6-1 to TRBJ1-1; TRBD1 matches 10 bases. Germline assignment: CDR1 MNHNS and CDR2 SASEGT. V trimming: 7 bases; J trimming: 5 bases; junction bases outside the gene matches: 7. This CDR3 is built from 14 residues. CDR3 protein: CASTETGGRTEAFF. The CDR3 region has the DNA TGTGCCAGCACCGAGACAGGGGGCCGGACTGAAGCTTTCTTT.

The table lists this clonotype with a few counts. The J gene is TRBJ1-1, the V gene TRBV5-1; D may be TRBD1 (6 bases). The CDR3 consists of 14 residues. The germline CDR1 and CDR2 sequences are SGHRS and YFSETQ. V was cut by 0 bases and J by 1 base, with 7 bases left in between. The CDR3 DNA sequence: TGCGCCAGCAGCTTGGAGGGACAGAACACTGAAGCTTTCTTT. It yields the protein CASSLEGQNTEAFF.

This clonotype was counted at least ten times. The V and J genes are TRBV20-1 and TRBJ2-7; D gene uncertain. V was clipped by 3 bases and J by 5 bases, with 11 bases between them. The CDR3 has 12 amino acids. Germline CDR1 and CDR2: DFQATT and SNEGSKA (reference sequence). This CDR3 reads CSASSTNNEQYF. The CDR3 region has the DNA TGCAGTGCTAGTTCGACGAATAACGAGCAGTACTTC.

The table lists this clonotype with a few counts. The gene calls are TRBV28 and TRBJ1-1; 8 bases agree with TRBD1. This CDR3 spans 14 amino acids. Germline CDR1 reads MDHEN; CDR2 reads SYDVKM. V lost 3 bases, J lost 4 bases, and 4 bases stayed unmatched. The CDR3 region is CASSLDREATEAFF. CDR3 nucleotides: TGTGCCAGCAGTTTGGACAGGGAGGCCACTGAAGCTTTCTTT.

In its sample, this clonotype was seen a few times. The rearrangement links TRBV10-3 to TRBJ1-1, with 8 bases that match TRBD1. The CDR3 runs to 14 residues. Germline CDR1 reads ENHRY; CDR2 reads SYGVKD. The J segment lost 8 bases and the V segment lost 6 bases, leaving 11 bases of the junction unmatched. The CDR3 here is CAISSGQGIAEAFF. CDR3 nucleotide sequence: TGTGCCATCAGCTCAGGACAGGGAATAGCGGAAGCTTTCTTT.

The chain joins TRBV20-1 to TRBJ2-1; D gene ambiguous. This CDR3 has 12 residues. Trimming cost V 5 bases and J 5 bases, with 10 bases left between them. From germline, CDR1 is DFQATT and CDR2 SNEGSKA (reference sequence). The CDR3 spells CSAPAIDNEQFF. The CDR3 DNA sequence: TGCAGTGCTCCGGCTATAGACAATGAGCAGTTCTTC.